This T cell receptor (beta chain) was retrieved from a study of radiotherapy plus CTLA-4 blockade in lung cancer. As for the study in general: An objective response was seen in about 18% of patients, and disease control in over 25%.

Germline V CDR1 and CDR2: ENHRY, SYGVKD. This CDR3 is 13 amino acids long. Trimming shortened V by 10 bases and J by 6 bases, and 19 bases separated the two germline ends. Study-wide findings and caveats: Per reports, early blood T cell clone dynamics, plus interferon-beta, forecast response most strongly. Tumor-origin TCR clones grew in blood after radiotherapy plus ipilimumab.

Notes on this clone: What it binds is unknown.

The data were produced by immunoSEQ multiplex PCR, yet TCRdb's version contains in-frame clones alone and is incomplete. Of over 100,000 clones listed, 70% to 85% are singletons. Chemo-refractory metastatic non-small-cell lung cancer patients underwent focal radiation alongside CTLA-4 blockade with ipilimumab. This material consisted of peripheral blood, taken from a patient treated with radiotherapy plus ipilimumab. The TCR comes from a human donor with non-small cell lung cancer that progressed on radiotherapy plus ipilimumab. Some clones in this sample may be carry-over from other donors' samples. The J gene is TRBJ2-7, the V gene TRBV10-3; D call uncertain. CDR3 DNA: TGTGCCAGCACCGATAGTAACCTCTCCGAGCAGTACTTC. It codes for CASTDSNLSEQYF.